This T cell receptor beta chain was recorded in a study of cytomegalovirus exposure and HLA in healthy donors. For this clone: Its antigen is undetermined.

Study-wide results and limits: Only CMV serostatus was available as immune exposure information.

PCR was performed using 60 Vbeta and 13 Jbeta primers. Profiling relied on immunoSEQ multiplex PCR, and the TCRdb table lists in-frame clones only, not all of them. The ten most abundant clones cover approximately 1.7% of a sample with around 140,000 clones. Whereas donors were nominally healthy upon sampling, unrecorded immune exposures were probable. Trimming shortened V by 5 bases and J by 4 bases, and 14 bases separated the two germline ends. From germline, CDR1 is SGHVS and CDR2 FQNEAQ. This CDR3 has 14 amino acids. This chain links TRBV7-8 with TRBJ2-5, with a weak D call TRBD1 (5 bases). The source material was PBMCs. The receptor was derived from a man between 18 and 29 years old in good health and CMV-seronegative. CDR3 in amino acids: CASSERQYGETQYF. CDR3 DNA sequence: TGTGCCAGCAGCGAAAGACAGTACGGAGAGACCCAGTACTTC.